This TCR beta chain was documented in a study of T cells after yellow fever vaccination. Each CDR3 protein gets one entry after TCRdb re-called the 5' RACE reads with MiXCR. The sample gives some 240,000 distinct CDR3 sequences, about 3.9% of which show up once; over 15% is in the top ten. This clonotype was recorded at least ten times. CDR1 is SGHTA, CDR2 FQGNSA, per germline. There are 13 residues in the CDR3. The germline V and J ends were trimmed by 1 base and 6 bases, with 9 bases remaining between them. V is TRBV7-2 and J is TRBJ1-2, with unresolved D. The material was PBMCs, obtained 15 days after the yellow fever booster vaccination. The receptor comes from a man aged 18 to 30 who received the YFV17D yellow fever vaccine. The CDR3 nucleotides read TGTGCCAGCAGCTTAGGACTAGCGGATGGCTACACCTTC. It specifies CASSLGLADGYTF.